The rows below give T cell receptor beta chains drawn from one sample of a study of cytomegalovirus exposure and HLA in healthy donors. The method was immunoSEQ multiplex PCR; TCRdb's version includes in-frame clones alone and lacks a portion of them. This sample has about 99,000 clones, with around four fifths found just once. The material sequenced was PBMCs. These receptors all come from a middle-aged woman in good health and CMV-seronegative. Each CDR3 is given with its conserved first and last residue. A D gene is named only where the DNA matches it firmly. Where a row states a size, it is once, few, many or the class of an expanded clone; other rows omit it.

clone size	V gene	D gene	J gene	CDR3 protein	CDR3 DNA
NA	TRBV15	NA	TRBJ1-1	CATSREEGWTEAFF	TGTGCCACCAGCAGAGAAGAGGGTTGGACTGAAGCTTTCTTT
NA	TRBV7-2	NA	TRBJ1-2	CASSPPGLLPYGYTF	TGTGCCAGCAGCCCTCCCGGGTTATTACCGTATGGCTACACCTTC
NA	TRBV28	NA	TRBJ2-7	CASRRDVSYEQYF	TGTGCCAGCAGGCGGGACGTTTCCTACGAGCAGTACTTC
NA	TRBV29-1	NA	TRBJ1-1	CSVGPRPEAFF	TGCAGCGTGGGGCCCAGGCCTGAAGCTTTCTTT
once	TRBV19	TRBD1	TRBJ2-1	CASRSSTGGLILTRNEQFF	TGTGCCAGTAGATCCTCGACAGGGGGACTGATACTTACAAGAAATGAGCAGTTCTTC
NA	TRBV18	NA	TRBJ2-7	CASSPRTPGLVHEQYF	TGTGCCAGCTCACCAAGGACTCCCGGATTGGTCCACGAGCAGTACTTC
few	TRBV5-6	TRBD1	TRBJ2-1	CASSFLGTGYNEQFF	TGTGCCAGCAGCTTTCTCGGGACAGGGTACAATGAGCAGTTCTTC
NA	TRBV4-1	NA	TRBJ2-7	CASSQVNNEQYF	TGCGCCAGCAGCCAAGTAAATAACGAGCAGTACTTC
NA	TRBV10-3	TRBD2	TRBJ2-3	CASQREPDTQYF	TGTGCCTCACAGCGGGAGCCAGATACGCAGTATTTT
NA	TRBV28	NA	TRBJ1-4	CASSPPVGGEKLFF	TGTGCCAGCAGCCCTCCCGTGGGAGGTGAAAAACTGTTTTTT
NA	TRBV29-1	TRBD2	TRBJ2-1	CSVKGGRAVYNEQFF	TGCAGCGTTAAGGGCGGGAGGGCCGTCTACAATGAGCAGTTCTTC
NA	TRBV28	TRBD2	TRBJ2-2	CASSPGGENTGELFF	TGTGCCAGCAGCCCGGGGGGAGAGAACACCGGGGAGCTGTTTTTT
NA	TRBV11-2	NA	TRBJ2-2	CASSAGTLTGELFF	TGTGCCAGCAGCGCCGGGACTTTGACCGGGGAGCTGTTTTTT
NA	TRBV18	TRBD1	TRBJ1-1	CASSGVGGSRTEAFF	TGTGCCAGCTCAGGTGTAGGGGGCAGTAGGACTGAAGCTTTCTTT
NA	TRBV19	TRBD2	TRBJ2-3	CASSLLAGGADTQYF	TGTGCCAGTAGCCTACTAGCGGGAGGCGCAGATACGCAGTATTTT
NA	TRBV29-1	TRBD2	TRBJ2-5	CSVEWDYGGETQYF	TGCAGCGTTGAATGGGACTATGGGGGAGAGACCCAGTACTTC
NA	TRBV5-4	NA	TRBJ2-5	CASSTTSAQQETQYF	TGTGCCAGCAGCACGACGTCCGCACAGCAAGAGACCCAGTACTTC
NA	TRBV28	NA	TRBJ1-2	CASSSDSITF	TGTGCCAGCAGTTCGGACAGTATCACCTTC
once	TRBV28	TRBD1	TRBJ2-1	CASSQTGTGAYNEQFF	TGTGCCAGCAGTCAAACCGGGACAGGGGCTTACAATGAGCAGTTCTTC
NA	TRBV27	NA	TRBJ2-5	CASSSEQRVLGGRGTQYF	TGTGCCAGCAGTTCGGAGCAAAGGGTCTTGGGTGGGAGAGGGACCCAGTACTTC
NA	TRBV11-2	NA	TRBJ1-2	CASSTTLLTDSKGYTF	TGTGCCAGCAGCACCACGTTACTCACTGACAGTAAAGGCTACACCTTC
NA	TRBV5-5	NA	TRBJ1-5	CASSLTRRGSNQPQHF	TGTGCCAGCAGCTTGACCCGCAGGGGCAGCAATCAGCCCCAGCATTTT
NA	TRBV6-1	NA	TRBJ2-7	CASSPRLDIYEQYF	TGTGCCAGCAGTCCGCGACTAGATATCTACGAGCAGTACTTC
NA	TRBV7-8	NA	TRBJ1-4	CASSPRPFEKLFF	TGTGCCAGCAGCCCCCGTCCGTTTGAAAAACTGTTTTTT
NA	TRBV28	NA	TRBJ1-2	CASSFLRLNSGYTF	TGTGCCAGCAGTTTTTTACGCCTTAACAGTGGCTACACCTTC
NA	TRBV7-9	TRBD1	TRBJ2-1	CASSGQGVRYNEQFF	TGTGCCAGCAGCGGACAGGGGGTGCGGTACAATGAGCAGTTCTTC
NA	TRBV7-9	TRBD2	TRBJ2-3	CASSLGASGRRAQYF	TGTGCCAGCAGCTTAGGGGCTAGCGGGAGACGCGCGCAGTATTTT
NA	TRBV29-1	NA	TRBJ2-2	CSVECSFRGTGELFF	TGCAGCGTTGAATGTAGTTTCAGGGGCACTGGGGAGCTGTTTTTT
NA	TRBV28	NA	TRBJ2-1	CASSFRVGGHSYNEQFF	TGTGCCAGCAGTTTCCGTGTTGGAGGCCACTCCTACAATGAGCAGTTCTTC
few	TRBV19	TRBD1	TRBJ1-2	CASSTGTGGANGYTF	TGTGCCAGTAGTACCGGGACAGGGGGCGCGAATGGCTACACCTTC
NA	TRBV6-5	NA	TRBJ2-1	CASSPFLSYNEQFF	TGTGCCAGCAGTCCCTTTTTATCGTACAATGAGCAGTTCTTC
NA	TRBV7-9	TRBD2	TRBJ2-3	CASSSPLGLAGRTDTQYF	TGTGCCAGCAGCTCCCCCTTGGGCTTAGCGGGACGCACAGATACGCAGTATTTT
NA	TRBV4-1	NA	TRBJ2-7	CASSQDRVGGVYEQYF	TGCGCCAGCAGCCAAGATAGAGTGGGGGGAGTCTACGAGCAGTACTTC
NA	TRBV29-1	NA	TRBJ2-1	CSVRGTNEQFF	TGCAGCGTACGGGGAACGAATGAGCAGTTCTTC
NA	TRBV2	TRBD1	TRBJ2-1	CASTDRTGGEQFF	TGTGCCAGCACGGATCGGACAGGGGGCGAGCAGTTCTTC
NA	TRBV6-5	NA	TRBJ2-7	CASSSPYEQYF	TGTGCCAGCAGTTCTCCCTACGAGCAGTACTTC
few	TRBV30	NA	TRBJ1-2	CAWSGTGRGGYTF	TGTGCCTGGAGTGGTACAGGGAGAGGAGGCTACACCTTC
NA	TRBV9	TRBD2	TRBJ2-3	CASSPTSGSADTQYF	TGTGCCAGCAGCCCAACTAGCGGGAGCGCAGATACGCAGTATTTT
NA	TRBV27	NA	TRBJ2-2	CALTSGELFF	TGTGCCCTGACATCCGGGGAGCTGTTTTTT
NA	TRBV6-4	NA	TRBJ2-1	CASSDSSADGGDEQFF	TGTGCCAGCAGTGACTCGTCGGCAGATGGAGGGGATGAGCAGTTCTTC
few	TRBV15	NA	TRBJ2-3	CATSRAEDQTDTQYF	TGTGCCACCAGCAGAGCGGAGGACCAGACAGATACGCAGTATTTT
NA	TRBV11-2	NA	TRBJ1-1	CASSLAGRGEAFF	TGTGCCAGCAGCTTAGCAGGACGGGGTGAAGCTTTCTTT
once	TRBV2	TRBD1	TRBJ2-5	CASSPDRGWETQYF	TGTGCCAGCAGTCCCGACAGGGGATGGGAGACCCAGTACTTC
NA	TRBV7-6	NA	TRBJ2-5	CASSLAREETQYF	TGTGCCAGCAGCTTAGCGAGGGAGGAGACCCAGTACTTC
few	TRBV7-9	NA	TRBJ1-2	CASSPSGWIPFTKYGYTF	TGTGCCAGCAGCCCCAGCGGATGGATTCCCTTTACGAAATATGGCTACACCTTC
NA	TRBV6-6	NA	TRBJ1-5	CASTPGGGIQPQHF	TGTGCCAGCACCCCGGGGGGGGGCATTCAGCCCCAGCATTTT